This entry lists 20 T cell receptor beta chains sequenced from one sample in a study of cytomegalovirus exposure and HLA in healthy donors. With 60 Vbeta and 13 Jbeta primers, the PCR was carried out. Repertoires were generated with immunoSEQ multiplex PCR, while TCRdb's copy carries only in-frame clones and drops some. The sample yields about 160,000 clones, over 75% seen once. Specimen: PBMCs. The receptors come from a man aged 45 to 65 in good health and CMV-seropositive.

The chain joins TRBV7-9 to TRBJ1-2; 7 bases line up with TRBD1. Looked up from germline, CDR1 is SEHNR and CDR2 is FQNEAQ (reference sequence). This CDR3 has 15 residues. V lost 5 bases to trimming and J lost 1 base; unmatched junction nucleotides: 7. The CDR3 spells CASSQTGTDNYGYTF. The DNA for the CDR3 is TGTGCCAGCAGCCAGACAGGGACCGATAACTATGGCTACACCTTC.

The chain uses TRBV28 and TRBJ1-5; TRBD1 might be the D (6 bases). Trimming shortened V by 6 bases and J by 7 bases, and 16 bases separated the two germline ends. The length of the CDR3 is 14 residues. Germline V CDR1 and CDR2: MDHEN, SYDVKM. The DNA for the CDR3 is TGTGCCAGCAGCACGACAGGCGACGCCCAGCCCCAGCATTTT. Protein sequence: CASSTTGDAQPQHF.

V is TRBV19 and J is TRBJ1-2; 8 bases map to TRBD1. V lost 5 bases and J lost 2; bases outside the gene matches: 13. The CDR3 spans 17 residues. CDR1 is LNHDA and CDR2 is SQIVND in the germline V gene (reference sequence). The CDR3 loop is CASSSPPGTGLNYGYTF. As DNA, the CDR3 is TGTGCCAGTAGTTCTCCTCCCGGGACAGGTTTAAACTATGGCTACACCTTC.

In DNA, the CDR3 is TGTGCCAGCAGCCAAGAACGACTAGCGACAGATACGCAGTATTTT. This gives the protein CASSQERLATDTQYF. The J gene is TRBJ2-3, the V gene TRBV4-2; 8 bases agree with TRBD2. The germline CDR1 and CDR2 sequences are LGHNA and YNFKEQ. This CDR3 region has 15 residues. V shed 0 bases and J 3 bases; nucleotides not matched to a gene: 2.

This sequence joins TRBV28 and TRBJ2-1; 9 bases are a match to TRBD1. The CDR3 contains 15 residues. The germline CDR1 and CDR2 sequences are MDHEN and SYDVKM. V lost 6 bases, J lost 0 bases, and 3 bases stayed unmatched. The CDR3 reads CASRSTGGSYNEQFF. CDR3 DNA sequence: TGTGCCAGCAGATCGACAGGGGGCTCCTACAATGAGCAGTTCTTC.

The chain joins TRBV28 to TRBJ2-7, with 10 bases aligning to TRBD1. There are 14 residues in the CDR3. V dropped 6 bases and J dropped 2; count of bases not matched to a gene: 4. Per the germline V gene, CDR1 is MDHEN and CDR2 is SYDVKM. In nucleotides, the CDR3 is TGTGCCAGCAGCCGGACAGGGGGAACCTACGAGCAGTACTTC. Translated, it gives CASSRTGGTYEQYF.

The rearrangement links TRBV28 to TRBJ1-1; D is possibly TRBD1 (5 bases). Germline V gene sequence: CDR1 MDHEN, CDR2 SYDVKM. The germline V and J ends were trimmed by 1 base and 2 bases, with 11 bases remaining between them. This CDR3 is built from 15 residues. The CDR3, as DNA: TGTGCCAGCAGTTTATTGCAGGGCGGCAACACTGAAGCTTTCTTT. Protein sequence: CASSLLQGGNTEAFF.

This clone was recorded a few times. The rearrangement links TRBV6-6 to TRBJ1-5; no reliable D call. This CDR3 is built from 12 residues. CDR1 is MNHNY and CDR2 is SVGAGI in the germline V gene (reference sequence). The V gene lost 2 bases and the J gene lost 7 bases, with 6 bases spanning the gap. The chain's CDR3 is CASSYAMQPQHF. In DNA, the CDR3 is TGTGCCAGCAGTTACGCGATGCAGCCCCAGCATTTT.

V gene TRBV11-3 combines with J gene TRBJ2-1, with a possible D match to TRBD2 (5 bases). This CDR3 is built from 14 residues. Germline-derived CDR1 and CDR2 are SGHNT and YENEEA. The V and J ends lost 2 bases and 8 bases respectively, with 13 bases between them. Here the CDR3 DNA reads TGTGCCAGCAGCTTAAGCCTAGCAAGCGATGAGCAGTTCTTC. It specifies CASSLSLASDEQFF. Variable domain in full (rest from reference TRBV11-3 and TRBJ2-1): EAGVVQSPRYKIIEKKQPVAFWCNPISGHNTLYWYLQNLGQGPELLIRYENEEAVDDSQLPKDRFSAERLKGVDSTLKIQPAELGDSAVYLCASSLSLASDEQFFGPGTRLTVL.

The sample holds a few counts of this clone. The chain joins TRBV28 to TRBJ1-1; TRBD1 matches 8 bases. V lost 4 bases and J lost 4; bases outside the gene matches: 11. The germline V gene has CDR1 MDHEN and CDR2 SYDVKM. This CDR3 is 16 amino acids long. CDR3 sequence: CASSSPGGRVGTEAFF. CDR3 DNA: TGTGCCAGCAGTTCCCCAGGGGGCAGGGTGGGCACTGAAGCTTTCTTT.

This clone was detected only a few times. This rearrangement joins TRBV27 to TRBJ1-2; D is ambiguous. V gave up 3 bases and J gave up 0 bases, with 5 bases separating them. CDR3 length: 13 amino acids. Germline V gives CDR1 MNHEY, CDR2 SMNVEV (reference sequence). The CDR3 is CASSFSPNYGYTF. The CDR3 coding sequence is TGTGCCAGCAGTTTCTCCCCTAACTATGGCTACACCTTC.

The V call is TRBV9, the J call TRBJ2-7; D unclear. Trimming cost V 4 bases and J 2 bases, with 7 bases left between them. Germline assignment: CDR1 SGDLS and CDR2 YYNGEE. CDR3 length: 12 residues. The chain's CDR3 is CASSRDTYEQYF. The CDR3 nucleotides read TGTGCCAGCAGCAGAGATACCTACGAGCAGTACTTC.

The J gene is TRBJ2-3, the V gene TRBV14, with D possibly matching TRBD1 (6 bases). The germline V gene encodes CDR1 SGHDN and CDR2 FVKESK. The germline V and J ends were trimmed by 5 bases and 2 bases, with 17 bases remaining between them. CDR3 length equals 16 residues. In DNA form, the CDR3 reads TGTGCCAGCAGCAGCCAGACAGGACTCCCCACAGATACGCAGTATTTT. Its translation is CASSSQTGLPTDTQYF.

The chain has TRBV4-1 and TRBJ2-5; TRBD2 agrees at 11 bases. V was pared by 4 bases and J by 2 bases, with 3 bases of the junction left unmatched. This CDR3 is 15 amino acids long. Looked up from germline, CDR1 is MGHRA and CDR2 is YSYEKL. Here the CDR3 reads CASSPLAGGQETQYF. Written as DNA, the CDR3 is TGCGCCAGCAGCCCTTTAGCGGGGGGGCAAGAGACCCAGTACTTC.

The chain joins TRBV29-1 to TRBJ2-5; 12 nucleotides line up with TRBD1. TRBJ2-7 explains the end of the DNA better; the J call may be wrong. The CDR3 extends over 14 amino acids. Germline CDR1 and CDR2: SQVTM and ANQGSEA. In DNA, the CDR3 is TGCAGCGTTTACCGGGACAGGGGGCCTACCGAGCAGTACTTC. As protein: CSVYRDRGPTEQYF.

V is TRBV6-4 and J is TRBJ2-7; 9 bases align to TRBD1. The ends lost 6 bases at V and 6 bases at J; junction bases unmatched: 6. Per the germline V gene, CDR1 is MRHNA and CDR2 is SNTAGT. The length of the CDR3 is 13 residues. The CDR3: CASSRDRASEQYF. DNA of the CDR3: TGTGCCAGCAGCCGGGACAGGGCAAGCGAGCAGTACTTC.

This chain uses TRBV27 with TRBJ1-4; 7 bases align to TRBD1. Trimming took 1 base from V and 3 from J; bases not matched to a gene: 2. CDR1 is MNHEY, CDR2 SMNVEV, per germline (reference sequence). CDR3 length: 15 amino acids. CDR3 sequence (DNA): TGTGCCAGCAGTTTATACACAGGGGCTAATGAAAAACTGTTTTTT. Translated: CASSLYTGANEKLFF.

The rearrangement uses TRBV6-5 and TRBJ2-7; 10 bases are shared with TRBD2. J lost 6 bases, V lost 7 bases, and 12 bases had no gene match. The CDR3 totals 15 residues. Germline CDR1 is MNHEY and CDR2 is SVGAGI. The CDR3 is CASTSALAGASEQYF. In nucleotides, the CDR3 is TGTGCCAGCACCTCGGCCCTAGCGGGAGCTTCCGAGCAGTACTTC.

Only a few counts were recorded for this clone. The V call is TRBV30, the J call TRBJ1-4, with D perhaps matching TRBD1 (6 bases). Germline CDR1 is GTSNPN and CDR2 is SVGIG (reference sequence). V was shortened by 7 bases and J by 3 bases, with 12 bases between the two germline ends. This CDR3 contains 13 residues. The CDR3 bases are TGTGCCTCCCAAACAGGGCCTAATGAAAAACTGTTTTTT. Its protein is CASQTGPNEKLFF. Full variable domain (rest looked up from reference TRBV30 and TRBJ1-4): SQTIHQWPATLVQPVGSPLSLECTVEGTSNPNLYWYRQAAGRGLQLLFYSVGIGQISSEVPQNLSASRPQDRQFILSSKKLLLSDSGFYLCASQTGPNEKLFFGSGTQLSVL.

The rearrangement links TRBV4-3 to TRBJ2-3; D is possibly TRBD2 (6 bases). Trimming took off 1 base at V and 3 bases at J, with 8 bases between the two ends. CDR1 LGHNA and CDR2 YSLEER come from the germline V gene. The CDR3 is made up of 14 amino acids. In nucleotides, the CDR3 is TGCGCCAGCAGCCAAGGGAGGGCAACAGATACGCAGTATTTT. Translation gives CASSQGRATDTQYF.